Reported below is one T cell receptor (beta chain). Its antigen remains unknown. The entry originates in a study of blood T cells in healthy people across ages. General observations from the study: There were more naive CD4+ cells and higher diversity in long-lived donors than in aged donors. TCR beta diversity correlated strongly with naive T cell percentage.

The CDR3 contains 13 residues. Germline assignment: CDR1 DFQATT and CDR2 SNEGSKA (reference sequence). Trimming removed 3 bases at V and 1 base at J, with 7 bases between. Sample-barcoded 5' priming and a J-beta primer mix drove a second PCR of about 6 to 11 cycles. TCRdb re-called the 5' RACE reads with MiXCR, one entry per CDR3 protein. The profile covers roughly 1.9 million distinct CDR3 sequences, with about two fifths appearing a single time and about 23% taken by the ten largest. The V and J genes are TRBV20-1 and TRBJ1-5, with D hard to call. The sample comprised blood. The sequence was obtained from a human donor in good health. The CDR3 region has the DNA TGCAGTGCTAGTGCTAGGAGCAATCAGCCCCAGCATTTT. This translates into CSASARSNQPQHF.